This T cell receptor (beta chain) was identified during a study of blood T cell repertoires in COVID-19. This clone came up once. The protocol was immunoSEQ multiplex PCR, while the TCRdb copy is restricted to in-frame clones and leaves out a portion. Here the sample spans 95,000 to 120,000 clones, roughly 88% being singletons. The sequence derives from a human donor in a cohort sampled during active COVID-19. Material: peripheral blood.

The CDR3 nucleotides are TGTGCCAGCAGTGAATGGAGCTATCAGCCCCAGCATTTT. It specifies CASSEWSYQPQHF. The V and J genes are TRBV6-1 and TRBJ1-5; no definite D call. This CDR3 is built from 13 residues. The germline gives CDR1 MNHNS, CDR2 SASEGT. The V gene lost 2 bases and the J gene lost 5 bases, with 7 bases spanning the gap.